Given below is one T cell receptor beta chain in context. TCRdb processed the 5' RACE reads anew with MiXCR; each CDR3 protein has one entry. The data show approximately 190,000 distinct CDR3 sequences, approximately 15% seen once. The data were obtained in a study of identical twins. These same data were also listed under a study on T cells expressing NK-cell markers. As that report states: The authors derived TCR beta repertoires from sorted CD3+CD56+NKG2C+, CD3+CD56+NKG2C- and CD3+CD56-NKG2C+ T cells. Several of the experiments relied on an anti-gamma-delta TCR antibody so that only alpha-beta TCR T cells were sorted.

Material for sequencing was CD8+ T cells sorted from blood. This sequence originates from a woman under 30 in good health.

CDR3 protein: CASSLGTSSVTQYF. DNA for the CDR3: TGTGCCAGCAGTCTCGGGACTAGCAGTGTCACGCAGTATTTT. The J gene is TRBJ2-3, the V gene TRBV5-6, with 9 bases aligning to TRBD2. J was trimmed by 9 bases and V by 5 bases; bases with no gene match: 10. The V gene's germline CDR1 is SGHDT and CDR2 YYEEEE. The CDR3 extends over 14 amino acids.